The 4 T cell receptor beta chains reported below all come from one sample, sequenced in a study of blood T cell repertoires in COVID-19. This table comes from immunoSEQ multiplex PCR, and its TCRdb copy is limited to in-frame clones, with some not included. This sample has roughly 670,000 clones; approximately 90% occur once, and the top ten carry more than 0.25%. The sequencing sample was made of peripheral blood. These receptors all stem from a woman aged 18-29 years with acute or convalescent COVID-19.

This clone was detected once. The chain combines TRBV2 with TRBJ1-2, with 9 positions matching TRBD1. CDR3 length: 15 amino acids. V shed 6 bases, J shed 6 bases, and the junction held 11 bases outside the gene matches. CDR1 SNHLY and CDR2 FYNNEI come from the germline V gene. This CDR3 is CASRPNLQGANGYTF. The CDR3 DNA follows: TGTGCCAGCAGACCTAACCTACAGGGGGCAAATGGCTACACCTTC.

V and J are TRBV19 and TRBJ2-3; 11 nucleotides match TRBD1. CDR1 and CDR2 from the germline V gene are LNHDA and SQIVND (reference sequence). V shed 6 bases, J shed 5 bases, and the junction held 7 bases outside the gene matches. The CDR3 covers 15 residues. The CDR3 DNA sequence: TGTGCCAGTAGCCCGGACAGGGGGCTTGGAGATACGCAGTATTTT. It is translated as CASSPDRGLGDTQYF. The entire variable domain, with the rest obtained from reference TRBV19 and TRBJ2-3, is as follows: DGGITQSPKYLFRKEGQNVTLSCEQNLNHDAMYWYRQDPGQGLRLIYYSQIVNDFQKGDIAEGYSVSREKKESFPLTVTSAQKNPTAFYLCASSPDRGLGDTQYFGPGTRLTVL.

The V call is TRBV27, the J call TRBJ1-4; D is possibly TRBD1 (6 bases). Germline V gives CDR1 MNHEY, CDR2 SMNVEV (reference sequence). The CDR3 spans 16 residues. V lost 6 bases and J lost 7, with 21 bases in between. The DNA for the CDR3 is TGTGCCAGCAGCCTAAACGGGGGGCTAGTGGGTGAAAAACTGTTTTTT. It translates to CASSLNGGLVGEKLFF.

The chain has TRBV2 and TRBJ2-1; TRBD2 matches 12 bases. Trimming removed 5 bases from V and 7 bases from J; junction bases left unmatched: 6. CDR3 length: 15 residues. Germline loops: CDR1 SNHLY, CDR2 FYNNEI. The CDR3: CASSLTSGGPNEQFF. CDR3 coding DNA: TGTGCCAGCAGTCTGACTAGCGGGGGACCTAATGAGCAGTTCTTC.